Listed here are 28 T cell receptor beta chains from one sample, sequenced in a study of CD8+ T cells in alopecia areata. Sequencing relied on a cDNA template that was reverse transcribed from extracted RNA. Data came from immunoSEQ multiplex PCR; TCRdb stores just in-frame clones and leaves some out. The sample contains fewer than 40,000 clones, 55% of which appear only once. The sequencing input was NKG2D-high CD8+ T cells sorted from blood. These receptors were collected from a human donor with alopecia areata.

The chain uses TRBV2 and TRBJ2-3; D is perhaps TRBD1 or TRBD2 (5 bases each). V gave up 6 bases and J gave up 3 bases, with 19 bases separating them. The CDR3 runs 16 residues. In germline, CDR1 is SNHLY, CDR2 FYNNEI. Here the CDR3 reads CASRRGWVESTDTQYF. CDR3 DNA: TGTGCCAGCAGGAGGGGCTGGGTAGAAAGTACAGATACGCAGTATTTT.

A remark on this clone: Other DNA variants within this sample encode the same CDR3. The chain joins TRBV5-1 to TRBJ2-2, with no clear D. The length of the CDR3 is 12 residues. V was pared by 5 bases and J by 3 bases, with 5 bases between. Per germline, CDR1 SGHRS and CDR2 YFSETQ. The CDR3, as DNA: TGCGCCAGCAGAGGTGACACCGGGGAGCTGTTTTTT. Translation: CASRGDTGELFF.

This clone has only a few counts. The CDR3 DNA sequence: TGTGCCAGCAGTTTCGGCTTGAATCAGCCCCAGCATTTT. Amino acid sequence: CASSFGLNQPQHF. The chain is built from TRBV27 and TRBJ1-5; no reliable D call. The V gene's germline CDR1 is MNHEY and CDR2 SMNVEV (reference sequence). Trimming cost V 3 bases and J 4 bases, with 7 bases left between them. The CDR3 extends over 13 amino acids.

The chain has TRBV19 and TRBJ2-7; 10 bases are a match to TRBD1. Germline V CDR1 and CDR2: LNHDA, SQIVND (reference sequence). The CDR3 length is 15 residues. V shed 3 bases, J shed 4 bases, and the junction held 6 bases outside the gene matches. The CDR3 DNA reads TGTGCCAGTAGTATGCTTGGGGACAGGGGATACGAGCAGTACTTC. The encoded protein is CASSMLGDRGYEQYF.

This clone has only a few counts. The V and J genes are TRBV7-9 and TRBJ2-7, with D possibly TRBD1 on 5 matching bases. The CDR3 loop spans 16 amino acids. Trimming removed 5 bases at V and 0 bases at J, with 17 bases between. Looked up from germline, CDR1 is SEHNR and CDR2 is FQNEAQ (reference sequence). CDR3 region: CASSPQTVLSSYEQYF. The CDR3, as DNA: TGTGCCAGCAGCCCCCAGACAGTGCTTAGCTCCTACGAGCAGTACTTC.

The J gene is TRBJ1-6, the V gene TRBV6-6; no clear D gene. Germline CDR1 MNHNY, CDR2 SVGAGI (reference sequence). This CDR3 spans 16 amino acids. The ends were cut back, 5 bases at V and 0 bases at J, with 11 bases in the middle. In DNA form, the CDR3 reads TGTGCCAGCAGTGGCCTAATAAGCTCCTATAATTCACCCCTCCACTTT. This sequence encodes CASSGLISSYNSPLHF.

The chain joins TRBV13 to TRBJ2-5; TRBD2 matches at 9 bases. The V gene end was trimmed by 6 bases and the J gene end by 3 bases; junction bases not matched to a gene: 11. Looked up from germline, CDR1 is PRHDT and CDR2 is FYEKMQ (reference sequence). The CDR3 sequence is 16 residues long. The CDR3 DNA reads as TGTGCCAGCAGGCGGCGGGGGGGCTTAAACAAAGAGACCCAGTACTTC. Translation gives CASRRRGGLNKETQYF. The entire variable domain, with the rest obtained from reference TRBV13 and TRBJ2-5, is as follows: AAGVIQSPRHLIKEKRETATLKCYPIPRHDTVYWYQQGPGQDPQFLISFYEKMQSDKGSIPDRFSAQQFSDYHSELNMSSLELGDSALYFCASRRRGGLNKETQYFGPGTRLLVL.

The CDR3 DNA follows: TGCAGTGCTAGGAACAGCGAGCAGTACTTC. Its translation: CSARNSEQYF. The rearrangement joins TRBV20-1 to TRBJ2-7; the D is unclear. Trimming left V 3 bases short and J 6 bases short, with 6 bases between. This CDR3 contains 10 residues. CDR1 and CDR2 from the germline V gene are DFQATT and SNEGSKA (reference sequence).

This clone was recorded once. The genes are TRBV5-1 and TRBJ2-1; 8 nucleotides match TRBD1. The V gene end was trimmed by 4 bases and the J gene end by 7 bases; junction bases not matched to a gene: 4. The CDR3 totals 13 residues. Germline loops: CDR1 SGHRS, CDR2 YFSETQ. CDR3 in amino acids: CASSVDRGNEQFF. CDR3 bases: TGCGCCAGCAGCGTCGACAGGGGTAATGAGCAGTTCTTC.

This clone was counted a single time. DNA for the CDR3: TGTGCCAGCTCACCAGGGGGTGGCTACACCTTC. Protein: CASSPGGGYTF. This sequence joins TRBV18 and TRBJ1-2; perhaps TRBD1 as D (5 bases). Trimming stripped 2 bases from V and 7 bases from J, with 5 bases between. CDR3 length equals 11 residues. The germline V gene has CDR1 KGHSH and CDR2 LQKENI.

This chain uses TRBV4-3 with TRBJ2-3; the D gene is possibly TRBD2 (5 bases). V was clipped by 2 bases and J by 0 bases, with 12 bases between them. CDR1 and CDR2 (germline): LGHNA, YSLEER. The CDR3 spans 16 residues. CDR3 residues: CASSQLFAGSTDTQYF. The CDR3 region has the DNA TGCGCCAGCAGCCAACTGTTCGCGGGTAGCACAGATACGCAGTATTTT.

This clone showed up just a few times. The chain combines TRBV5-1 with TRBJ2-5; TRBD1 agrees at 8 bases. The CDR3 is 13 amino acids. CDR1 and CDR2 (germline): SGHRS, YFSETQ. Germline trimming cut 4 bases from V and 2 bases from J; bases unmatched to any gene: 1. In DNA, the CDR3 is TGCGCCAGCAGCCGGGACAGGCAAGAGACCCAGTACTTC. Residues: CASSRDRQETQYF. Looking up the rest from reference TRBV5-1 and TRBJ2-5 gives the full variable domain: KAGVTQTPRYLIKTRGQQVTLSCSPISGHRSVSWYQQTPGQGLQFLFEYFSETQRNKGNFPGRFSGRQFSNSRSEMNVSTLELGDSALYLCASSRDRQETQYFGPGTRLLVL.

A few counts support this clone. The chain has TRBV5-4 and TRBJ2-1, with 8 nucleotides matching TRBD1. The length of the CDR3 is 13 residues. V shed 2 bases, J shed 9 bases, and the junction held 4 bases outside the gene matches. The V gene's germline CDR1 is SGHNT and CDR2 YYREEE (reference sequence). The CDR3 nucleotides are TGTGCCAGCAGCTTCGGCAGGGGGCTTGAGCAGTTCTTC. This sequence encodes CASSFGRGLEQFF.

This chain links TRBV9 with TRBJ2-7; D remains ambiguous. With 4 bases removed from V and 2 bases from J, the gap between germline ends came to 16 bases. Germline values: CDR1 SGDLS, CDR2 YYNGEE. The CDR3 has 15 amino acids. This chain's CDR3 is CASSPGKGLTYEQYF. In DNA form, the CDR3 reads TGTGCCAGCAGCCCTGGGAAGGGTCTCACCTACGAGCAGTACTTC.

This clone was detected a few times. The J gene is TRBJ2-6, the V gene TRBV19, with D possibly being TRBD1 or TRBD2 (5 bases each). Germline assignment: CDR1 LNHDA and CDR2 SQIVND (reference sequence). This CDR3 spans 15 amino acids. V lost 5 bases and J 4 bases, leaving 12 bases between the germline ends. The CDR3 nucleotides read TGTGCCAGTAGTTGGGGGAAGAGAGGGGCCAACGTCCTGACTTTC. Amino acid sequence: CASSWGKRGANVLTF.

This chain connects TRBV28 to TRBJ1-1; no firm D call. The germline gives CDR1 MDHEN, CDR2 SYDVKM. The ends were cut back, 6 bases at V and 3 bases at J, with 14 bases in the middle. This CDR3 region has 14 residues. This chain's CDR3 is CASSPTEEDTEAFF. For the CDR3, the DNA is TGTGCCAGCAGCCCAACTGAGGAGGACACTGAAGCTTTCTTT.

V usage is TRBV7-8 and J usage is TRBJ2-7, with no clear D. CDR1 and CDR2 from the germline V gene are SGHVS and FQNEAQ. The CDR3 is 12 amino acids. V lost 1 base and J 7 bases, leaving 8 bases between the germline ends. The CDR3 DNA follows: TGTGCCAGCAGCTTAGAGGGATGGGAGCAGTACTTC. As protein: CASSLEGWEQYF.

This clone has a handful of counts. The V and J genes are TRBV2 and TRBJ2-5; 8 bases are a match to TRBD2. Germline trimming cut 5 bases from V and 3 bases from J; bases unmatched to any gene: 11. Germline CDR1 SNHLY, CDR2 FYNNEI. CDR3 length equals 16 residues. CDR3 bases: TGTGCCAGCAGTAAGACACTAGCGGCAGGTGAAGAGACCCAGTACTTC. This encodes CASSKTLAAGEETQYF.

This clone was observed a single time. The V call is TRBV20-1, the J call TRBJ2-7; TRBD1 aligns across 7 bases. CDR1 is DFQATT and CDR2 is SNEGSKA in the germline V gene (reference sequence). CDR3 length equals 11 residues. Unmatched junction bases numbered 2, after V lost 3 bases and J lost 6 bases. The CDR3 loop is CSASAGGEQYF. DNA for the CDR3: TGCAGTGCTAGCGCAGGGGGCGAGCAGTACTTC.

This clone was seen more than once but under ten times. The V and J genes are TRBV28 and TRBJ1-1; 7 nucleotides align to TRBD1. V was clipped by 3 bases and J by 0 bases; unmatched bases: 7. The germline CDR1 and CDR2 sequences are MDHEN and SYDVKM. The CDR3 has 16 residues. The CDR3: CASSLYRGGMNTEAFF. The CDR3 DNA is TGTGCCAGCAGTTTGTATCGAGGGGGCATGAACACTGAAGCTTTCTTT.

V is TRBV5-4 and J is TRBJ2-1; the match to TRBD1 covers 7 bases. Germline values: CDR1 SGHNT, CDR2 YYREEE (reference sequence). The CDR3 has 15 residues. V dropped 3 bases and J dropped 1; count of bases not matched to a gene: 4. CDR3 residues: CASSSRDRSYNEQFF. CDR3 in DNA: TGTGCCAGCAGCTCCCGGGACAGATCCTACAATGAGCAGTTCTTC.

This CDR3 is CSVSHRGPNYEQYF. For the CDR3, the DNA is TGCAGCGTTTCACACAGGGGGCCAAACTACGAGCAGTACTTC. This chain links TRBV29-1 with TRBJ2-7; 9 nucleotides match TRBD1. In germline, CDR1 is SQVTM, CDR2 ANQGSEA. J was trimmed by 3 bases and V by 5 bases; bases with no gene match: 8. The CDR3 is 14 amino acids.

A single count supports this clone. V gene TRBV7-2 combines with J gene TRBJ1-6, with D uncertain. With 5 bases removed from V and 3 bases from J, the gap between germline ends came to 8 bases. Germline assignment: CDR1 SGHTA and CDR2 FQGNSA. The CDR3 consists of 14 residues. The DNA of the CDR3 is TGTGCCAGCAGCCTAGTGCTCTATAATTCACCCCTCCACTTT. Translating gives CASSLVLYNSPLHF.

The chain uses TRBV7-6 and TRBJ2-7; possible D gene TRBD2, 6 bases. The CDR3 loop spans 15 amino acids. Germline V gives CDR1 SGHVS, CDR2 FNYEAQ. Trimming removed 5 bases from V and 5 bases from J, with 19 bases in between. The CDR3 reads CASSLEGIPGDEQYF. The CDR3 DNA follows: TGTGCCAGCAGCCTGGAGGGGATCCCGGGGGACGAGCAGTACTTC.

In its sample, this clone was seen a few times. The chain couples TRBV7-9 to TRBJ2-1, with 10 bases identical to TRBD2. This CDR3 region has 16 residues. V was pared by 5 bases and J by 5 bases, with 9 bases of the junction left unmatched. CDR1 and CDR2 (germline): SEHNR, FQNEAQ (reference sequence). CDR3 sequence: CASSPAGGILNNEQFF. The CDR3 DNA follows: TGTGCCAGCAGCCCAGCGGGAGGGATCCTAAACAATGAGCAGTTCTTC.

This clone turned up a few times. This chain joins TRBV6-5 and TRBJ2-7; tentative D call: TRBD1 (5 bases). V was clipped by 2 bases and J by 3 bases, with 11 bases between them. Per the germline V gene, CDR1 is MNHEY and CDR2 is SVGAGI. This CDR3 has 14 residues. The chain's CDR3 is CASSYAGQGYEQYF. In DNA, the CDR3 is TGTGCCAGCAGTTACGCCGGACAAGGCTACGAGCAGTACTTC.

In DNA form, the CDR3 reads TGTGCCAGCAGCCCGCTGCGGACAGGGAGGTCCAGCGAGCAGTACTTC. Its translation: CASSPLRTGRSSEQYF. This chain links TRBV7-9 with TRBJ2-7; 8 nucleotides line up with TRBD1. This CDR3 spans 16 amino acids. J gave up 6 bases and V 5 bases, and 15 bases lay outside the gene matches. Germline CDR1 is SEHNR and CDR2 is FQNEAQ (reference sequence). Full variable domain (outside the CDR3, taken from reference TRBV7-9 and TRBJ2-7): DTGVSQNPRHKITKRGQNVTFRCDPISEHNRLYWYRQTLGQGPEFLTYFQNEAQLEKSRLLSDRFSAERPKGSFSTLEIQRTEQGDSAMYLCASSPLRTGRSSEQYFGPGTRLTVT.

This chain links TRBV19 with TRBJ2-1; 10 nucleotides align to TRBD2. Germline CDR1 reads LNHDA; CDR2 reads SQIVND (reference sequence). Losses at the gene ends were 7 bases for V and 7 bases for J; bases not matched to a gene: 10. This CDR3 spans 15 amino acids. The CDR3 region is CASNWEREGRNEQFF. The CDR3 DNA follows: TGTGCCAGTAATTGGGAGCGGGAGGGGAGGAATGAGCAGTTCTTC.